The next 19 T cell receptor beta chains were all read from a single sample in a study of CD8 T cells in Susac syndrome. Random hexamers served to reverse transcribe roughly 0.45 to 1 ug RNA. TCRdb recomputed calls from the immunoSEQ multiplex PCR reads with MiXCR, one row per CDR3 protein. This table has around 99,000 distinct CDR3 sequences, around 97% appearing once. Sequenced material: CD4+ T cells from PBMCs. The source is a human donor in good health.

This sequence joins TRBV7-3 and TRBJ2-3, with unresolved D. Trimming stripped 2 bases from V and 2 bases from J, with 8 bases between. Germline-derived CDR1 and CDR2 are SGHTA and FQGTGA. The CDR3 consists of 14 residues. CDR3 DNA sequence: TGTGCCAGCAGCTTACGGGCGGTCACAGATACGCAGTATTTT. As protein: CASSLRAVTDTQYF.

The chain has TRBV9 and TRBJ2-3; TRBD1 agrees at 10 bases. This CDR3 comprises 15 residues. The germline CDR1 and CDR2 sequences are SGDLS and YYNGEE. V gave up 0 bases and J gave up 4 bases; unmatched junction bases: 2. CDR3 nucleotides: TGTGCCAGCAGCGTAGGGGACAGGGGACCAGATACGCAGTATTTT. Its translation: CASSVGDRGPDTQYF. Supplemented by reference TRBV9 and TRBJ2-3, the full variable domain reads DSGVTQTPKHLITATGQRVTLRCSPRSGDLSVYWYQQSLDQGLQFLIQYYNGEERAKGNILERFSAQQFPDLHSELNLSSLELGDSALYFCASSVGDRGPDTQYFGPGTRLTVL.

The CDR3 is CASINGGQGTDTQYF. DNA for the CDR3: TGTGCCAGCATCAACGGGGGACAGGGGACAGATACGCAGTATTTT. The V gene is TRBV28, the J gene TRBJ2-3; 10 positions match TRBD1. Trimming took 7 bases from V and 3 from J; bases not matched to a gene: 7. The CDR3 length is 15 residues. Germline loops: CDR1 MDHEN, CDR2 SYDVKM.

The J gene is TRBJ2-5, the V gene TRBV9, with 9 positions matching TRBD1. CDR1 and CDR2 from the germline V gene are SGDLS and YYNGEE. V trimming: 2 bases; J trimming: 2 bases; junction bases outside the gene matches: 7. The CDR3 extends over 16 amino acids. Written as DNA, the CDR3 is TGTGCCAGCAGCGTTGCCGGGACAGGGTTGCAAGAGACCCAGTACTTC. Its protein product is CASSVAGTGLQETQYF.

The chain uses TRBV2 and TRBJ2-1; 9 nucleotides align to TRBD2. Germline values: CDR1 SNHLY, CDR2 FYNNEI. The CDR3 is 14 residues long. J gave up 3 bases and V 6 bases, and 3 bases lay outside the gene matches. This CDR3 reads CASRKRGVYNEQFF. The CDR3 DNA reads TGTGCCAGCAGAAAGCGGGGGGTCTACAATGAGCAGTTCTTC.

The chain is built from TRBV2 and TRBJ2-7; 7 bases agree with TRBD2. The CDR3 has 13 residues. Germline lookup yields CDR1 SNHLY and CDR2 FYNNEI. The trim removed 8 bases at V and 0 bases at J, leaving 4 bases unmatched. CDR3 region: CASAAGTSYEQYF. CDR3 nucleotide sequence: TGTGCCAGCGCAGCGGGGACCTCCTACGAGCAGTACTTC.

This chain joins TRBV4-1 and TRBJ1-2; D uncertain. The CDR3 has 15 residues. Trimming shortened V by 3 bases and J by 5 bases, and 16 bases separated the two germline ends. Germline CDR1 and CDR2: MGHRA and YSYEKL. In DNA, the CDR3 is TGCGCCAGCAGCCAGGGTAGTATTCCCCTTTATGGCTACACCTTC. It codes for CASSQGSIPLYGYTF.

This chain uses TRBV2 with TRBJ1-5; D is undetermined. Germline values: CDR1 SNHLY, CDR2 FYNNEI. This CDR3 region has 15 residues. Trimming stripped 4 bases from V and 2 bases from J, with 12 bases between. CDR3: CASSGAPPGNQPQHF. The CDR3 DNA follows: TGTGCCAGCAGTGGGGCACCTCCCGGCAATCAGCCCCAGCATTTT.

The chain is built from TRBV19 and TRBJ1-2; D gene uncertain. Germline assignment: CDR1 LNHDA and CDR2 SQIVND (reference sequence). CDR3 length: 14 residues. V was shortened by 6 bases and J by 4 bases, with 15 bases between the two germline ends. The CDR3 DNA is TGTGCCAGTAGCCATCGCCAGGAAGGCTATGGCTACACCTTC. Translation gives CASSHRQEGYGYTF.

DNA of the CDR3: TGCAGCGTTGCGGGTACTTTTAATCAGCCCCAGCATTTT. Translating it yields CSVAGTFNQPQHF. This sequence joins TRBV29-1 and TRBJ1-5; no definite D call. In germline, CDR1 is SQVTM, CDR2 ANQGSEA. This CDR3 has 13 residues. Trimming took off 4 bases at V and 4 bases at J, with 11 bases between the two ends. The variable domain in full, completed from reference TRBV29-1 and TRBJ1-5, reads SAVISQKPSRDICQRGTSLTIQCQVDSQVTMMFWYRQQPGQSLTLIATANQGSEATYESGFVIDKFPISRPNLTFSTLTVSNMSPEDSSIYLCSVAGTFNQPQHFGDGTRLSIL.

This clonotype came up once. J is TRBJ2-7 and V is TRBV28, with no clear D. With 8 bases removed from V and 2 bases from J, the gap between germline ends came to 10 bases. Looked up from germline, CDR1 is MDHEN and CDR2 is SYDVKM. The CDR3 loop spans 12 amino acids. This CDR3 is CASWGNPYEQYF. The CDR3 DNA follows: TGTGCCAGCTGGGGTAACCCCTACGAGCAGTACTTC.

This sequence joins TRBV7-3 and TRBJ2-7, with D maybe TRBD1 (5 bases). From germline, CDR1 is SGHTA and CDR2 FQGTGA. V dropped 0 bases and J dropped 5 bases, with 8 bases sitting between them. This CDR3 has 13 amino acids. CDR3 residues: CASSLTPGNEQYF. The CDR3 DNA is TGTGCCAGCAGCTTAACCCCAGGGAACGAGCAGTACTTC.

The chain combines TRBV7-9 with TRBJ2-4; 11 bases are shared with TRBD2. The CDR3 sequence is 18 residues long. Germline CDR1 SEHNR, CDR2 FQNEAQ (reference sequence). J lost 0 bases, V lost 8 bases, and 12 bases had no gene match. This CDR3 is CASSPGLADLLAKNIQYF. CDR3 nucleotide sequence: TGTGCCAGCTCCCCGGGACTAGCGGACCTACTAGCCAAAAACATTCAGTACTTC.

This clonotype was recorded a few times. The CDR3 region is CASSPSSNQPQHF. The CDR3 bases are TGTGCCAGCAGCCCTTCTAGCAATCAGCCCCAGCATTTT. V is TRBV7-3 and J is TRBJ1-5, with D hard to call. V was clipped by 5 bases and J by 0 bases, with 5 bases between them. Germline CDR1 SGHTA, CDR2 FQGTGA. CDR3 length: 13 amino acids.

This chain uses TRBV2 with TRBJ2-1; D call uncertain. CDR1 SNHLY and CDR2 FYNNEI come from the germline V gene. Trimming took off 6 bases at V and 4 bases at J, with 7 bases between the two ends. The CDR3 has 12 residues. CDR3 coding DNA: TGTGCCAGCAGCGCTATGTACAATGAGCAGTTCTTC. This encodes CASSAMYNEQFF. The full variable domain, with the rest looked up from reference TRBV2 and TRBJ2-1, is EPEVTQTPSHQVTQMGQEVILRCVPISNHLYFYWYRQILGQKVEFLVSFYNNEISEKSEIFDDQFSVERPDGSNFTLKIRSTKLEDSAMYFCASSAMYNEQFFGPGTRLTVL.

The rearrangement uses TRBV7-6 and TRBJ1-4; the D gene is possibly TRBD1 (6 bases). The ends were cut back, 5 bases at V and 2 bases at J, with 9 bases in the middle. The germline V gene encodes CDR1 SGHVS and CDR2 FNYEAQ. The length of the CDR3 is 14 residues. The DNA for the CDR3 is TGTGCCAGCAGCAACGGACAGACTAATGAAAAACTGTTTTTT. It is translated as CASSNGQTNEKLFF.

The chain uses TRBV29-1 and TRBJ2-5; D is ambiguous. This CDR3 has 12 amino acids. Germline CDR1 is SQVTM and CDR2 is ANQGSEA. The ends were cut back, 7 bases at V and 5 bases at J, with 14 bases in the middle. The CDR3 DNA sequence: TGCAGCGCCCGAGACATTGGGGAGACCCAGTACTTC. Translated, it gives CSARDIGETQYF. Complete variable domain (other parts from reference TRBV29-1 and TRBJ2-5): SAVISQKPSRDICQRGTSLTIQCQVDSQVTMMFWYRQQPGQSLTLIATANQGSEATYESGFVIDKFPISRPNLTFSTLTVSNMSPEDSSIYLCSARDIGETQYFGPGTRLLVL.

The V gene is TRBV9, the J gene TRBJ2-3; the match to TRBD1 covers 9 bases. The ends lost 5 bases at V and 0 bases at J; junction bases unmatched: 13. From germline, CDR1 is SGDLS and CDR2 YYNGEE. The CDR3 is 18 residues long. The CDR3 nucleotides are TGTGCCAGCAGTGGGGGGGACAGGGACCTTTGGAGCACAGATACGCAGTATTTT. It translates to CASSGGDRDLWSTDTQYF.

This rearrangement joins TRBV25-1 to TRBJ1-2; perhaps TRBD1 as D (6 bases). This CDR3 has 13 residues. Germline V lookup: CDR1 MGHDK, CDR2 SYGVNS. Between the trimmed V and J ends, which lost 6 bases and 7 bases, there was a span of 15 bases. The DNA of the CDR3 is TGTGCCAGCAGCGGGACAATTAAGGGTGGCTACACCTTC. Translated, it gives CASSGTIKGGYTF.